The clone carrying this T cell receptor (beta chain) was detected ten times or more. Its antigen is not identified. Together with a sample-barcoded 5' primer, a J-beta primer mix was included in a second PCR lasting about 7 to 11 cycles. TCRdb passed the 5' RACE reads through MiXCR, listing each CDR3 protein once. The data contain 550,000 to 650,000 distinct CDR3 sequences, approximately 26% of them singletons. The sample comes from a study of blood T cells in healthy people across ages. Study-wide points: Diversity figures derived from one million T cells were judged to underestimate the true value.

The CDR3 is 15 residues long. V lost 3 bases and J lost 1, with 14 bases in between. Germline values: CDR1 DFQATT, CDR2 SNEGSKA (reference sequence). These same data were also listed under a study on T cells of mothers and their children. This second study notes: According to the study, all extracted RNA entered cDNA synthesis at around 1.5 ug per 15 ul. Overlap in related mother-child pairs always slightly exceeded unrelated pairs, never significantly.

The chain has TRBV20-1 and TRBJ2-3; perhaps TRBD2 as D (6 bases). This TCR was sampled from a boy under 10 years old in good health. Sequencing was carried out using blood. This chain's CDR3 is CSASPGLIGTDTQYF. CDR3 coding DNA: TGCAGTGCTAGCCCCGGACTAATCGGCACAGATACGCAGTATTTT.